These 31 T cell receptor beta chains came from one sample sequenced in a study of CD4 and CD8 cells across lung adenocarcinoma regions. Each CDR3 protein gets one entry after TCRdb re-called the PCR reads with MiXCR. The repertoire has about 11,000 distinct CDR3 sequences, around half of them found once; the top ten carry 30% to 40%. Material for sequencing was CD8+ T cells from the center of a lung tumor. These receptors were obtained from a female donor with lung adenocarcinoma. The CD4 and CD8 labels of this study may be unreliable.

This rearrangement joins TRBV10-2 to TRBJ2-3; 7 nucleotides agree with TRBD1. V lost 2 bases to trimming and J lost 4 bases; unmatched junction nucleotides: 12. Germline V gives CDR1 WSHSY, CDR2 SAAADI. The length of the CDR3 is 17 residues. The CDR3 reads CASSEPPARGTADTQYF. The CDR3 nucleotides read TGCGCCAGCAGTGAGCCGCCCGCCAGGGGGACGGCAGATACGCAGTATTTT.

By share of the sample, this clonotype is medium-sized (0.01 to 0.1%). The chain links TRBV4-1 to TRBJ2-5; either TRBD1 or TRBD2 may fit D (5 bases each). Trimming took 1 base from V and 1 from J, leaving 13 bases between them. Germline V gene sequence: CDR1 MGHRA, CDR2 YSYEKL. This CDR3 contains 16 residues. The CDR3 DNA reads TGCGCCAGCAGCCAAGCCGGTCGGGGCCTCCAAGAGACCCAGTACTTC. Translating gives CASSQAGRGLQETQYF.

This sequence joins TRBV6-1 and TRBJ2-1, with 11 bases fitting TRBD1. The CDR3 is 15 residues long. The J segment lost 2 bases and the V segment lost 6 bases, leaving 3 bases of the junction unmatched. CDR1 is MNHNS and CDR2 is SASEGT in the germline V gene. In DNA, the CDR3 is TGTGCCAGCAGGGTGGACAGGGGGCCCTACAATGAGCAGTTCTTC. Translating it yields CASRVDRGPYNEQFF.

This clonotype came up a few times. The chain couples TRBV6-1 to TRBJ2-1; D unclear. The CDR3 sequence is 13 residues long. CDR1 and CDR2 from the germline V gene are MNHNS and SASEGT. V gave up 6 bases and J gave up 9 bases, with 15 bases separating them. The CDR3 here is CASSPIDNGEQFF. The CDR3 DNA reads TGTGCCAGCAGCCCTATCGACAACGGTGAGCAGTTCTTC.

This clonotype was seen ten or more times. The J gene is TRBJ2-1, the V gene TRBV4-1; 8 nucleotides align to TRBD2. With the DNA end fitting TRBJ2-7 better, the J assignment may be wrong. Per the germline V gene, CDR1 is MGHRA and CDR2 is YSYEKL. The CDR3 totals 17 residues. CDR3 in amino acids: CASSQERRTSNAREQYF. The CDR3 nucleotides read TGCGCCAGCAGCCAGGAGAGAAGGACTAGCAATGCGCGCGAGCAGTACTTC.

J is TRBJ1-1 and V is TRBV7-2; D is uncertain. V was clipped by 3 bases and J by 1 base, with 6 bases between them. The CDR3 has 13 residues. In germline, CDR1 is SGHTA, CDR2 FQGNSA. CDR3 residues: CASSFSGNTEAFF. The CDR3 bases are TGTGCCAGCAGCTTTTCAGGGAACACTGAAGCTTTCTTT.

This clonotype is large (0.1 to 1%) by share. The rearrangement joins TRBV6-1 to TRBJ2-3, with 13 nucleotides matching TRBD2. The CDR3 consists of 17 residues. The germline V gene has CDR1 MNHNS and CDR2 SASEGT. V trimming: 6 bases; J trimming: 2 bases; junction bases outside the gene matches: 8. The CDR3 is CASSRRLAGGFTDTQYF. In DNA form, the CDR3 reads TGTGCCAGCAGCCGCCGACTAGCGGGGGGATTCACAGATACGCAGTATTTT.

This clonotype appeared once. V usage is TRBV6-1 and J usage is TRBJ1-2, with no clear D. The CDR3 sequence is 14 residues long. Germline V CDR1 and CDR2: MNHNS, SASEGT. V dropped 7 bases and J dropped 10 bases, with 22 bases sitting between them. CDR3 residues: CASTSVSYGLYYTF. The DNA of the CDR3 is TGTGCCAGCACAAGCGTATCATACGGACTCTACTACACCTTC.

This chain connects TRBV10-2 to TRBJ2-5; 9 bases are a match to TRBD1. V lost 0 bases and J lost 5; bases outside the gene matches: 10. Germline V gene lookup returns CDR1 WSHSY and CDR2 SAAADI. The CDR3 extends over 17 amino acids. CDR3 in DNA: TGCGCCAGCAGTGAGTCGAGGGGACAGGGAATAGGGGAGACCCAGTACTTC. Residues: CASSESRGQGIGETQYF.

This chain connects TRBV27 to TRBJ2-3; D remains ambiguous. V lost 5 bases and J 4 bases, leaving 22 bases between the germline ends. The CDR3 sequence is 17 residues long. Germline V gene sequence: CDR1 MNHEY, CDR2 SMNVEV (reference sequence). As DNA, the CDR3 is TGTGCCAGCAGTCCCCAAATACGGGCCGGTGGTGCAGATACGCAGTATTTT. Protein sequence: CASSPQIRAGGADTQYF.

Points on this clonotype: One end of the junction fails to match germline, which may point to a read error. The genes are TRBV27 and TRBJ2-4, with D perhaps matching TRBD2 (5 bases). The CDR3 has 14 residues. Germline assignment: CDR1 MNHEY and CDR2 SMNVEV (reference sequence). The CDR3 region is CASSLGGFKDTQYF. CDR3 nucleotides: TGTGCCAGCAGTTTGGGCGGGTTCAAAGACACGCAGTATTTC.

The rearrangement links TRBV6-1 to TRBJ2-3; 9 bases match TRBD2. V gave up 6 bases and J gave up 1 base; unmatched junction bases: 5. Germline V gene lookup returns CDR1 MNHNS and CDR2 SASEGT. This CDR3 contains 15 residues. The CDR3 sequence: CASSPQRGGTDTQYF. The DNA of the CDR3 is TGTGCCAGCAGCCCCCAGCGGGGGGGCACAGATACGCAGTATTTT.

CDR3 loop: CASTPRLAGEGGRNTQYF. CDR3 in DNA: TGTGCCAGCACCCCCCGACTAGCGGGAGAAGGGGGAAGGAATACGCAGTATTTT. The chain has TRBV6-1 and TRBJ2-3, with TRBD2 matching 12 bases. V gave up 7 bases and J gave up 7 bases; unmatched junction bases: 18. CDR3 length: 18 residues. Germline CDR1 is MNHNS and CDR2 is SASEGT.

Concerning this clonotype itself: A read error may account for a junction end that differs from germline. The rearrangement joins TRBV6-5 to TRBJ2-4; TRBD2 matches 8 bases. The CDR3 spans 15 residues. The germline V gene encodes CDR1 MNHEY and CDR2 SVGAGI. Here the CDR3 DNA reads TGTGCCAGCGTTTCGGGGGGGGGAGCCAAAAATACTCAGTACTTT. The encoded protein is CASVSGGGAKNTQYF.

DNA of the CDR3: TGTGATCCTTGGTGTGTGAAGTCCGGTACGCAGTATTTT. As protein: CDPWCVKSGTQYF. This chain links TRBV10-3 with TRBJ2-3; D remains unclear. Germline V lookup: CDR1 ENHRY, CDR2 SYGVKD. The CDR3 contains 13 residues.

This clonotype was detected a few times. This sequence joins TRBV4-1 and TRBJ2-1; perhaps TRBD2 as D (5 bases). The CDR3 runs to 13 residues. V shed 5 bases and J shed 3 bases, with 8 bases lying between them. Germline-derived CDR1 and CDR2 are MGHRA and YSYEKL. CDR3 nucleotides: TGCGCCAGCAGCGCCGACTACTACAATGAGCAGTTCTTC. Its translation: CASSADYYNEQFF.

This clonotype was seen once. In DNA, the CDR3 is TGTGCCAGCAGCCAAGATCCGGGCCGCCACTATGGCTACACCTTC. It codes for CASSQDPGRHYGYTF. This chain connects TRBV3-1 to TRBJ1-2, with D uncertain. The CDR3 is 15 residues long. V gave up 0 bases and J gave up 3 bases, with 11 bases separating them. CDR1 and CDR2 from the germline V gene are LGHDT and YNNKEL (reference sequence).

The chain is built from TRBV6-1 and TRBJ2-1, with D possibly TRBD2 on 6 matching bases. The J call may not be correct, given that the DNA end is closer to TRBJ2-5. This CDR3 comprises 12 residues. CDR1 and CDR2 from the germline V gene are MNHNS and SASEGT. The CDR3 nucleotides read TGTGCCAGCAGGACGGGAGCAGAGACCCAGTACTTC. This gives the protein CASRTGAETQYF.

In its sample, this clonotype was seen once. The chain has TRBV3-1 and TRBJ2-3; 7 nucleotides line up with TRBD1. The germline CDR1 and CDR2 sequences are LGHDT and YNNKEL (reference sequence). The CDR3 extends over 17 amino acids. V dropped 0 bases and J dropped 3; count of bases not matched to a gene: 9. DNA of the CDR3: TGTGCCAGCAGCCAAGATAGGCAGGGGGTAAGGACAGATACGCAGTATTTT. Protein: CASSQDRQGVRTDTQYF.

This clonotype is deemed medium-sized. V usage is TRBV12-3 or TRBV12-4 and J usage is TRBJ2-1; 15 bases are shared with TRBD2. The CDR3 length is 20 residues. Germline trimming cut 3 bases from V and 0 bases from J; bases unmatched to any gene: 9. The DNA of the CDR3 is TGTGCCAGCAGTTTCGGTTCCGGGACTAGCGGGGGGAGCTCCTACAATGAGCAGTTCTTC. Protein: CASSFGSGTSGGSSYNEQFF.

Of note for this clonotype: The junction departs from the called germline gene at one end, perhaps through a read error. The rearrangement joins TRBV10-3 to TRBJ2-3; D not resolved. Germline loops: CDR1 ENHRY, CDR2 SYGVKD. The CDR3 is made up of 11 amino acids. CDR3 sequence: CANPPVDTQYF. CDR3 sequence (DNA): TGTGCCAACCCCCCGGTAGATACGCAGTATTTC.

This chain connects TRBV6-1 to TRBJ1-6; D is uncertain. The V and J ends lost 7 bases and 0 bases respectively, with 13 bases between them. CDR1 and CDR2 (germline): MNHNS, SASEGT. The CDR3 extends over 16 amino acids. The CDR3 spells CASTPGISSYNSPLHF. The CDR3 region has the DNA TGTGCCAGCACCCCGGGGATAAGCTCCTATAATTCACCCCTCCACTTT.

Points on this clonotype: Germline and junction disagree at one end, which may indicate a read error. V and J are TRBV5-1 and TRBJ2-5; 9 positions match TRBD1. The CDR3 totals 15 residues. Germline V lookup: CDR1 SGHRS, CDR2 YFSETQ. The CDR3 reads CATSLGQGSLETQYF. DNA for the CDR3: TGCGCCACCAGCTTGGGACAGGGTTCTCTAGAGACCCAGTACTTC.

This clonotype occurred a few times. The J gene is TRBJ1-3, the V gene TRBV6-5; D gene ambiguous. In germline, CDR1 is MNHEY, CDR2 SVGAGI. The CDR3 has 18 residues. Trimming took off 4 bases at V and 0 bases at J, with 19 bases between the two ends. This CDR3 is CASSFDIFPSLSGNTIYF. Written as DNA, the CDR3 is TGTGCCAGCAGTTTTGACATTTTCCCCTCTCTCTCTGGAAACACCATATATTTT.

In this sample, this clonotype turned up many times. This chain uses TRBV6-1 with TRBJ2-2, with a tentative D call TRBD1 (5 bases). The V gene lost 10 bases and the J gene lost 4 bases, with 16 bases spanning the gap. The CDR3 is made up of 14 amino acids. Germline CDR1 MNHNS, CDR2 SASEGT. The CDR3 DNA sequence: TGTGCCACCAACGAGATGGGGCCCACCGGGGAGCTGTTTTTT. Translating gives CATNEMGPTGELFF.

This clonotype has only a few counts. The chain recombines TRBV6-5 with TRBJ2-3, with 11 positions matching TRBD2. Trimming took 6 bases from V and 3 from J; bases not matched to a gene: 8. CDR1 and CDR2 from the germline V gene are MNHEY and SVGAGI. CDR3 length: 16 residues. Here the CDR3 DNA reads TGTGCCAGCAGCTTACTAGCGGGAGATCCAACAGATACGCAGTATTTT. Translation gives CASSLLAGDPTDTQYF.

This clonotype is judged medium-sized. The chain recombines TRBV11-2 with TRBJ2-3; unclear D gene. The V gene lost 1 base and the J gene lost 2 bases, with 10 bases spanning the gap. The CDR3 covers 15 residues. The germline V gene encodes CDR1 SGHAT and CDR2 FQNNGV. CDR3 in amino acids: CASSLVSSFTDTQYF. The CDR3 DNA is TGTGCCAGCAGCTTAGTTAGCTCCTTCACAGATACGCAGTATTTT.

By share, this clonotype counts as medium-sized (0.01 to 0.1%). The rearrangement links TRBV6-5 to TRBJ2-7; the D gene is possibly TRBD1 (6 bases). Per germline, CDR1 MNHEY and CDR2 SVGAGI. V was shortened by 4 bases and J by 2 bases, with 15 bases between the two germline ends. This CDR3 comprises 15 residues. The CDR3 DNA sequence: TGTGCCAGCAGTTTAACCGGGACATCAACCTACGAGCAGTACTTC. Encoded protein: CASSLTGTSTYEQYF.

The chain carries TRBV24-1 and TRBJ2-1, with 8 bases that match TRBD2. From germline, CDR1 is KGHDR and CDR2 SFDVKD. CDR3 size: 15 residues. V shed 4 bases, J shed 2 bases, and the junction held 3 bases outside the gene matches. CDR3 sequence: CATSEKAGAYNEQFF. The CDR3 region has the DNA TGTGCCACCAGTGAAAAAGCGGGGGCCTACAATGAGCAGTTCTTC.

V and J are TRBV6-5 and TRBJ2-1; possible D gene TRBD2, 5 bases. V lost 0 bases, J lost 2 bases, and 8 bases lay in between. CDR1 MNHEY and CDR2 SVGAGI come from the germline V gene. The CDR3 runs to 15 residues. CDR3 sequence reads: CASSYSAGTYNEQFF. CDR3 coding DNA: TGTGCCAGCAGTTACTCCGCGGGTACCTACAATGAGCAGTTCTTC.

The chain recombines TRBV27 with TRBJ2-5, with TRBD1 as a possible D gene (6 bases). Germline V CDR1 and CDR2: MNHEY, SMNVEV (reference sequence). V dropped 3 bases and J dropped 6 bases, with 14 bases sitting between them. This CDR3 has 14 residues. CDR3: CASSFSTGRQTQYF. The CDR3 DNA reads as TGTGCCAGCAGTTTCTCAACAGGGAGACAGACCCAGTACTTC.